These T cell receptor beta chains were read from a single sample in a study of cytomegalovirus exposure and HLA in healthy donors. Produced via immunoSEQ multiplex PCR; TCRdb's table is partial and in-frame only. Seen here are roughly 56,000 clones, roughly 94% observed once, and the top ten hold under 3%. The sample was PBMCs. Every receptor here comes from a man aged 18 to 30 in good health and CMV-seronegative. The CDR3 runs from the conserved cysteine through the conserved F or W. D genes are given only for firm matches. A row's size may be missing; if present it is once, few, many or a size class.

abundance: NA; j_gene: TRBJ2-3; d_gene: NA; v_gene: TRBV28; CDR3nt: TGTGCCAGCAGTTTAGGGCGGGGTACGCAGTATTTT; CDR3aa: CASSLGRGTQYF
abundance: NA; j_gene: TRBJ2-4; d_gene: TRBD2; v_gene: TRBV2; CDR3nt: TGTGCCAGCAGTGAAAGGGTAGCGGGAACTATAGCCAAAAACATTCAGTACTTC; CDR3aa: CASSERVAGTIAKNIQYF
abundance: NA; j_gene: TRBJ2-1; d_gene: NA; v_gene: TRBV9; CDR3nt: TGTGCCAGCAGCGCTCTAGCTGTTATCTACAATGAGCAGTTCTTC; CDR3aa: CASSALAVIYNEQFF
abundance: NA; j_gene: TRBJ1-1; d_gene: NA; v_gene: TRBV11-3; CDR3nt: TGTGCCAGCAGTCTAAACGGGGGGATCTTGCTTGAGACTGAAGCTTTCTTT; CDR3aa: CASSLNGGILLETEAFF
abundance: once; j_gene: TRBJ2-3; d_gene: NA; v_gene: TRBV13; CDR3nt: TGTGCCAGCAGCCCTAAGGGGTGGAAAGATACGCAGTATTTT; CDR3aa: CASSPKGWKDTQYF
abundance: NA; j_gene: TRBJ2-7; d_gene: TRBD1; v_gene: TRBV10-1; CDR3nt: TGCGCCAGCAGTGATGCCGGGACAGGGGTCCACGAGCAGTACTTC; CDR3aa: CASSDAGTGVHEQYF
abundance: once; j_gene: TRBJ1-1; d_gene: NA; v_gene: TRBV27; CDR3nt: TGTGCCAGCAGTTTTGGGGGGGGAACTGAAGCTTTCTTT; CDR3aa: CASSFGGGTEAFF
abundance: NA; j_gene: TRBJ2-1; d_gene: NA; v_gene: TRBV25-1; CDR3nt: TGTGCCAGCCCCCGGCACCGCGGCTCCTACAATGAGCAGTTCTTC; CDR3aa: CASPRHRGSYNEQFF
abundance: NA; j_gene: TRBJ2-1; d_gene: NA; v_gene: TRBV5-1; CDR3nt: TGCGCCAGCAGCTTGGGAGGGTATGGGTACAATGAGCAGTTCTTC; CDR3aa: CASSLGGYGYNEQFF
abundance: NA; j_gene: TRBJ1-4; d_gene: NA; v_gene: TRBV28; CDR3nt: TGTGCCAGCAGTTTCCCTGGCGGGGGTTTGAATGAAAAACTGTTTTTT; CDR3aa: CASSFPGGGLNEKLFF
abundance: NA; j_gene: TRBJ2-7; d_gene: TRBD2; v_gene: TRBV2; CDR3nt: TGTGCCAGCAGTGGTAGCGGGAGTAAAGACAGATACGAGCAGTACTTC; CDR3aa: CASSGSGSKDRYEQYF
abundance: NA; j_gene: TRBJ2-1; d_gene: NA; v_gene: TRBV7-6; CDR3nt: TGTGCCAGCAGCTTAACCGGCGGGAAATACAATGAGCAGTTCTTC; CDR3aa: CASSLTGGKYNEQFF
abundance: NA; j_gene: TRBJ1-1; d_gene: NA; v_gene: TRBV19; CDR3nt: TGTGCCAGTAGTATAGGGGGCTGGGACACTGAAGCTTTCTTT; CDR3aa: CASSIGGWDTEAFF
abundance: NA; j_gene: TRBJ2-3; d_gene: TRBD2; v_gene: TRBV7-9; CDR3nt: TGTGCCAGCAGCTTAGGGGGCAGCGGGACTAAAGATACGCAGTATTTT; CDR3aa: CASSLGGSGTKDTQYF
abundance: NA; j_gene: TRBJ2-7; d_gene: NA; v_gene: TRBV25-1; CDR3nt: TGTGCCAGCAACGAGGGGGGGCTCTCCTACGAGCAGTACTTC; CDR3aa: CASNEGGLSYEQYF
abundance: NA; j_gene: TRBJ2-7; d_gene: NA; v_gene: TRBV30; CDR3nt: TGTGCCTGGAGCCTAAAGGGCGGAGCGGGGCAGTACTTC; CDR3aa: CAWSLKGGAGQYF
abundance: few; j_gene: TRBJ1-1; d_gene: TRBD1; v_gene: TRBV5-1; CDR3nt: TGCGCCAGCAGCTTGGATCTTATGGGACAGGGGGCTGAAGCTTTCTTT; CDR3aa: CASSLDLMGQGAEAFF
abundance: once; j_gene: TRBJ2-7; d_gene: TRBD2; v_gene: TRBV6-6; CDR3nt: TGTGCCAGCAGTAATGGACTAGCGGGAGCCTACGAGCAGTACTTC; CDR3aa: CASSNGLAGAYEQYF
abundance: NA; j_gene: TRBJ1-1; d_gene: TRBD1; v_gene: TRBV11-2; CDR3nt: TGTGCCAGCAGCTTTTCCCCCGCGACAGGGGAGAACACTGAAGCTTTCTTT; CDR3aa: CASSFSPATGENTEAFF
abundance: NA; j_gene: TRBJ2-7; d_gene: NA; v_gene: TRBV19; CDR3nt: TGTGCCACCTCCGCCGGGAGCCGATACGAGCAGTACTTC; CDR3aa: CATSAGSRYEQYF
abundance: NA; j_gene: TRBJ1-3; d_gene: TRBD1; v_gene: TRBV5-1; CDR3nt: TGCGCCAGCAGCTATCCGGGACAGGGGTCTGGAAACACCATATATTTT; CDR3aa: CASSYPGQGSGNTIYF
abundance: NA; j_gene: TRBJ2-3; d_gene: NA; v_gene: TRBV13; CDR3nt: TGTGCCAGCAGCCAATTGACGGGTGCGGATACGCAGTATTTT; CDR3aa: CASSQLTGADTQYF
abundance: NA; j_gene: TRBJ1-1; d_gene: TRBD1; v_gene: TRBV28; CDR3nt: TGTGCCAGCAGTTTCGACAGGGGGAGGACTGAAGCTTTCTTT; CDR3aa: CASSFDRGRTEAFF
abundance: NA; j_gene: TRBJ2-3; d_gene: TRBD1; v_gene: TRBV28; CDR3nt: TGTGCCAGCGGATACTCGATAGGCACAGGGGGTTATACGCAGTATTTT; CDR3aa: CASGYSIGTGGYTQYF
abundance: NA; j_gene: TRBJ2-2; d_gene: TRBD1; v_gene: TRBV18; CDR3nt: TGTGCCAGCTCACCGGGATTGACAGGGAACGGGGAGCTGTTTTTT; CDR3aa: CASSPGLTGNGELFF
abundance: once; j_gene: TRBJ1-4; d_gene: NA; v_gene: TRBV9; CDR3nt: TGTGCCAGCAGTGAGAGAGGCGGAAAACTGTTTTTT; CDR3aa: CASSERGGKLFF
abundance: once; j_gene: TRBJ1-5; d_gene: TRBD1; v_gene: TRBV5-6; CDR3nt: TGTGCCAGCAGCTTAGACAGGGGGACCAATCAGCCCCAGCATTTT; CDR3aa: CASSLDRGTNQPQHF
abundance: NA; j_gene: TRBJ2-2; d_gene: TRBD2; v_gene: TRBV19; CDR3nt: TGTGCCAGTAGTAAATTGGCGGGAGGGAATTCCGGGGAGCTGTTTTTT; CDR3aa: CASSKLAGGNSGELFF
abundance: NA; j_gene: TRBJ1-5; d_gene: TRBD1; v_gene: TRBV5-1; CDR3nt: TGCGCCAGCAGCTTGTCATCGTGGACAGGGGACCTATTTAGCAATCAGCCCCAGCATTTT; CDR3aa: CASSLSSWTGDLFSNQPQHF
abundance: NA; j_gene: TRBJ1-3; d_gene: TRBD1; v_gene: TRBV19; CDR3nt: TGTGCCAGTAGTACGACAGGGGCAAACACCATATATTTT; CDR3aa: CASSTTGANTIYF
abundance: NA; j_gene: TRBJ1-5; d_gene: TRBD1; v_gene: TRBV6-5; CDR3nt: TGTGCCAGCAGTCCAGGGGGTAATCAGCCCCAGCATTTT; CDR3aa: CASSPGGNQPQHF
abundance: NA; j_gene: TRBJ1-2; d_gene: NA; v_gene: TRBV7-9; CDR3nt: TGTGCCAGCAGCCGGGACTATGGCTACACCTTC; CDR3aa: CASSRDYGYTF
abundance: NA; j_gene: TRBJ1-1; d_gene: NA; v_gene: TRBV5-1; CDR3nt: TGCGCCAGCAGCTTGGCCATAGAGGTGAACACTGAAGCTTTCTTT; CDR3aa: CASSLAIEVNTEAFF
abundance: NA; j_gene: TRBJ2-3; d_gene: TRBD2; v_gene: TRBV2; CDR3nt: TGTGCCAGCATTCGGACTAGCGGGAGTGCAGATACGCAGTATTTT; CDR3aa: CASIRTSGSADTQYF
abundance: NA; j_gene: TRBJ2-2; d_gene: TRBD2; v_gene: TRBV4-3; CDR3nt: TGCGCCAGCAGCCAAGAGACTAGCGGGAACGACGGGGAGCTGTTTTTT; CDR3aa: CASSQETSGNDGELFF
abundance: NA; j_gene: TRBJ2-1; d_gene: NA; v_gene: TRBV27; CDR3nt: TGTGCCAGCAGTCCGACATCGTCCGCGCAGTTCTTC; CDR3aa: CASSPTSSAQFF
abundance: NA; j_gene: TRBJ2-2; d_gene: NA; v_gene: TRBV19; CDR3nt: TGTGCCAGTAAGACAGGGAACACCGGGGAGCTGTTTTTT; CDR3aa: CASKTGNTGELFF
abundance: once; j_gene: TRBJ2-7; d_gene: TRBD1; v_gene: TRBV5-8; CDR3nt: TGTGCCAGCACCCGAATTGGACAGGCTTACTCCTACGAGCAGTACTTC; CDR3aa: CASTRIGQAYSYEQYF
abundance: NA; j_gene: TRBJ2-7; d_gene: NA; v_gene: TRBV7-9; CDR3nt: TGTGCCAGCAGCTTACCTACTTCCACCTACGAGCAGTACTTC; CDR3aa: CASSLPTSTYEQYF
abundance: NA; j_gene: TRBJ2-2; d_gene: TRBD1; v_gene: TRBV5-1; CDR3nt: TGCGCCAGCACCCGGACAGGGGTGAGCTCCGGGGAGCTGTTTTTT; CDR3aa: CASTRTGVSSGELFF
abundance: NA; j_gene: TRBJ1-4; d_gene: NA; v_gene: TRBV4-1; CDR3nt: TGCGCCAGCAGCCTTGGACTGGTAGAAAAACTGTTTTTT; CDR3aa: CASSLGLVEKLFF
abundance: NA; j_gene: TRBJ2-2; d_gene: NA; v_gene: TRBV7-2; CDR3nt: TGTGCCAGCAGCTTAGTTTCGGGAAGGGAGCTGTTTTTT; CDR3aa: CASSLVSGRELFF
abundance: NA; j_gene: TRBJ2-7; d_gene: TRBD1; v_gene: TRBV28; CDR3nt: TGTGCCAGCATCGGTCCAGGGGGTTCCGAGCAGTACTTC; CDR3aa: CASIGPGGSEQYF
abundance: NA; j_gene: TRBJ1-1; d_gene: NA; v_gene: TRBV10-1; CDR3nt: TGCGCCAGCAGTGGGCTTGGGGAGACTGAAGCTTTCTTT; CDR3aa: CASSGLGETEAFF
abundance: NA; j_gene: TRBJ1-3; d_gene: NA; v_gene: TRBV13; CDR3nt: TGTGCCAGCAGTCGCGGATCTGGAAACACCATATATTTT; CDR3aa: CASSRGSGNTIYF
abundance: NA; j_gene: TRBJ2-1; d_gene: TRBD2; v_gene: TRBV5-1; CDR3nt: TGCGCCAGCAGCCCCTTAGCGGGTAGTTTCAATGAGCAGTTCTTC; CDR3aa: CASSPLAGSFNEQFF
abundance: NA; j_gene: TRBJ1-1; d_gene: NA; v_gene: TRBV9; CDR3nt: TGTGCCAGCAGCGGCTCAGCCACAGGGTATTGGACTGAAGCTTTCTTT; CDR3aa: CASSGSATGYWTEAFF
abundance: NA; j_gene: TRBJ2-2; d_gene: TRBD2; v_gene: TRBV10-3; CDR3nt: TGTGCCATCAGTGAGGTGCTAGGGAGCGGGAGCGCGAACACCGGGGAGCTGTTTTTT; CDR3aa: CAISEVLGSGSANTGELFF